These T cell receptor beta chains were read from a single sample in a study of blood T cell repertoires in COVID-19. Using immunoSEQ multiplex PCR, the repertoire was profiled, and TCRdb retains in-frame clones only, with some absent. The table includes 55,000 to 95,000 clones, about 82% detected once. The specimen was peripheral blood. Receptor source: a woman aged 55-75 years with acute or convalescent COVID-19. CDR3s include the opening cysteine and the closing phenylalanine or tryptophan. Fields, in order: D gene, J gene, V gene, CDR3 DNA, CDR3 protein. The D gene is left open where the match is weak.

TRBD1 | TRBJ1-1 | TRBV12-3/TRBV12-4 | TGTGCCAGCAGTTCCACATCACAGGGGGTATTT | CASSSTSQGVF
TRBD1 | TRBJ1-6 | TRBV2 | TGTGCCAGCAGGGGAGGACAGGGGGCGCGGAATTCACCCCTCCACTTT | CASRGGQGARNSPLHF
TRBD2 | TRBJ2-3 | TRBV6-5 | TGTGCCAGCAGTTACGGGGGGGAAGGGGTGATGGATACGCAGTATTTT | CASSYGGEGVMDTQYF
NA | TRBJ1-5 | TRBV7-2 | TGTGCCAGCAGCTCAAACAATCAGCCCCAGCATTTT | CASSSNNQPQHF
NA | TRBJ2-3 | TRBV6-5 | TGTGCCAGCAGCCCGGGACTCCTAATTGCCGATACGCAGTATTTT | CASSPGLLIADTQYF
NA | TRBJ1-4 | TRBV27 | TGTGCCAGCAGTTTTGGTCGGGGTTGGGAAAAACTGTTTTTT | CASSFGRGWEKLFF
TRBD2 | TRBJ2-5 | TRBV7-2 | TGTGCCAGCAGCTTAGATCGGTGGGCTAGCGGGAGCAACCAGTACTTC | CASSLDRWASGSNQYF
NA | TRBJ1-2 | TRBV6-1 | TGTGCCAGCAGCCCCCGTGGGGGCGACTATGGCTACACCTTC | CASSPRGGDYGYTF
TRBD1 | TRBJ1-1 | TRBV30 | TGTGCCTGGAGGGGACAGGGTGAGGGTACTGAAGCTTTCTTT | CAWRGQGEGTEAFF
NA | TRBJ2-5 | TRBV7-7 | TGTGCTAGCAGCTTAGACTATACGGGACAAAGCAGAGAGACCCAGTACTTC | CASSLDYTGQSRETQYF
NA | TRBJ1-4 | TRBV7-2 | TGTGCCAGCAACAACAGGGAAGGAAAGGAAAAACTGTTTTTT | CASNNREGKEKLFF
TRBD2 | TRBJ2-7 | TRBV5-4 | TGTGCCAGCAGCCCGGGAGGGGATAGTCTCTACGAGCAGTACTTC | CASSPGGDSLYEQYF
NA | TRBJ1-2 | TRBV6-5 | TGTGCCAGCAGGACCGGGGGGGGCGGTGGCTACACCTTC | CASRTGGGGGYTF
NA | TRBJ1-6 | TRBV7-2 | TGTGCCAGCAGCTTGAGGAGGGTTAATTCACCCCTCCACTTT | CASSLRRVNSPLHF
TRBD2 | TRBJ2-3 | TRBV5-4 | TGTGCCAGCAGCTTGCGAGCGGGAGGGAGCACAGATACGCAGTATTTT | CASSLRAGGSTDTQYF
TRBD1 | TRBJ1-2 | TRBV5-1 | TGCGCCAGCAGCTTGGCCGAAGGGACAGGGTCCTCTGGCTACACCTTC | CASSLAEGTGSSGYTF